The subject of this entry is one TCR beta chain. Its antigen is unknown. This CDR3 spans 17 amino acids. The germline CDR1 and CDR2 sequences are SGHAT and FQNNGV. V lost 0 bases, J lost 0 bases, and 9 bases lay in between. Some clones are missing from TCRdb's copy, which holds only in-frame ones; the method was immunoSEQ multiplex PCR. The data show approximately 23,000 clones, roughly nine tenths seen once. This sample is drawn from a study of T cell repertoires and Cas9 in healthy adults. Overall study: Multi-effector potency, cytotoxicity and lineage were assessed in SpCas9-reactive CD4 and CD8 T cells.

Study findings and constraints: SpCas9-reactive regulatory T cells reportedly mitigated SpCas9-reactive effector T cells in vitro.

The TCR comes from a human donor in good health. Sequencing input: CD4+ effector T cells (CD127+, CD25-, CD137-, CD154-) from PBMCs; culture status not recorded. This chain joins TRBV11-2 and TRBJ2-6; no definite D call. The CDR3 DNA follows: TGTGCCAGCAGCTTAGATCGCGGATTCTCTGGGGCCAACGTCCTGACTTTC. Protein: CASSLDRGFSGANVLTF.